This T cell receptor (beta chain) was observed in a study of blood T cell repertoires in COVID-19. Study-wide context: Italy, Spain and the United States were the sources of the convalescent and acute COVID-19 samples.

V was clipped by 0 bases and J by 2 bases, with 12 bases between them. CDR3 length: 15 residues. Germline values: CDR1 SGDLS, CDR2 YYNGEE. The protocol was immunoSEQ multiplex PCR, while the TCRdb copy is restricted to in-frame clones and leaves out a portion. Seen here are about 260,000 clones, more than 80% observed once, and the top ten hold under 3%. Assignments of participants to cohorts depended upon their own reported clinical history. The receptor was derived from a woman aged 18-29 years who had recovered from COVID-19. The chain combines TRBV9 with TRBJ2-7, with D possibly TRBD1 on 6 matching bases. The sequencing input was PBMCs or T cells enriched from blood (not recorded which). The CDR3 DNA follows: TGTGCCAGCAGCGTAGGCGGAACAGGGACCTACGAGCAGTACTTC. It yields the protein CASSVGGTGTYEQYF.